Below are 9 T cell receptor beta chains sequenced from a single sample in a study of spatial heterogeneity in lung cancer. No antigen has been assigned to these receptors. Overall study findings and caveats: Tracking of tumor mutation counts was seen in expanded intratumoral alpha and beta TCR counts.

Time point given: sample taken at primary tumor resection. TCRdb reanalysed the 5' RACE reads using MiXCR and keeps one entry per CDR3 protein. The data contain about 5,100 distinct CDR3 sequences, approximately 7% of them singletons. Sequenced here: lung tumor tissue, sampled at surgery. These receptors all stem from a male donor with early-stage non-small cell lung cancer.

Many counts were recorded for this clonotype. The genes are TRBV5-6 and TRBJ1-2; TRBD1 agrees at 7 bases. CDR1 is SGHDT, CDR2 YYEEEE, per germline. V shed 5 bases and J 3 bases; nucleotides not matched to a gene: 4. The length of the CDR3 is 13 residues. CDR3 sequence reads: CASRKQGYYGYTF. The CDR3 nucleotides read TGTGCCAGCAGAAAACAGGGGTACTATGGCTACACCTTC.

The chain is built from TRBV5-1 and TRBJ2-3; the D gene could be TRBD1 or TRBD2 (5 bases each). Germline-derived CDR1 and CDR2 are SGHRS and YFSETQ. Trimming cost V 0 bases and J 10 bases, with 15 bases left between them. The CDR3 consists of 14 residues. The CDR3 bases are TGCGCCAGCAGCTTGGACCCGGGGCTAAATGCGCAGTATTTT. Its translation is CASSLDPGLNAQYF.

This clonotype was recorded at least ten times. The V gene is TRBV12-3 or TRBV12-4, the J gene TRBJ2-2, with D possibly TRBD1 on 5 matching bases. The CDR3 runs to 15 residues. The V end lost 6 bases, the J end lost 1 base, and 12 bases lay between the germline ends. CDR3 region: CASSPWGGNTGELFF. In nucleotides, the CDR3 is TGTGCCAGCAGCCCCTGGGGCGGGAACACCGGGGAGCTGTTTTTT.

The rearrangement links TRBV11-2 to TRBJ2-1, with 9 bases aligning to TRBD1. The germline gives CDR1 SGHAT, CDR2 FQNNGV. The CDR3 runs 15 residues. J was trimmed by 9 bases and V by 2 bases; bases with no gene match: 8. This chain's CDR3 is CASSLRPGQGSEQFF. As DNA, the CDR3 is TGTGCCAGCAGCTTAAGACCGGGACAGGGAAGTGAGCAGTTCTTC.

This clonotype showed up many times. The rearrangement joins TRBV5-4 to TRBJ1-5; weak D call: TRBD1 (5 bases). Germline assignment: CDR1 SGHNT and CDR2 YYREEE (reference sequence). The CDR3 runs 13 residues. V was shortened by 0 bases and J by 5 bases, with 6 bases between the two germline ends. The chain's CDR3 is CASSLGGDQPQHF. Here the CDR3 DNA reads TGTGCCAGCAGCTTGGGAGGGGATCAGCCCCAGCATTTT.

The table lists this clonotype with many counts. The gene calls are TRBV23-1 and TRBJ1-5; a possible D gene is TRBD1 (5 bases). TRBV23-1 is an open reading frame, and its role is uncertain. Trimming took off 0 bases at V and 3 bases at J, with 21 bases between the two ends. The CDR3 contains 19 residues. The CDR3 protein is CASSQSDVCCGTHNQPQHF. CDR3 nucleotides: TGCGCCAGCAGTCAATCGGATGTCTGCTGCGGGACCCACAATCAGCCCCAGCATTTT.

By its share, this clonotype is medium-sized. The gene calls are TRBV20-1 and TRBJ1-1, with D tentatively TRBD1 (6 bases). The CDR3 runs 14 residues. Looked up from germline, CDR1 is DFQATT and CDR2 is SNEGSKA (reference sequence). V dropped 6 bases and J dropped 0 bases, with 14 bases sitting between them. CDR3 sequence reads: CSAGDTGLNTEAFF. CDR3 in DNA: TGCAGTGCCGGGGACACGGGTCTGAACACTGAAGCTTTCTTT.

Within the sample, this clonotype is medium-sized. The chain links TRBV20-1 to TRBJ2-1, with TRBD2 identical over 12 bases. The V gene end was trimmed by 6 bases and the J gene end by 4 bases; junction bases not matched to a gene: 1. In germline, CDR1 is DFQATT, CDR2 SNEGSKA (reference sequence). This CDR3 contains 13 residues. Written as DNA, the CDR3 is TGCAGTGCGGGGACTAGCGGGTACAATGAGCAGTTCTTC. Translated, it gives CSAGTSGYNEQFF.

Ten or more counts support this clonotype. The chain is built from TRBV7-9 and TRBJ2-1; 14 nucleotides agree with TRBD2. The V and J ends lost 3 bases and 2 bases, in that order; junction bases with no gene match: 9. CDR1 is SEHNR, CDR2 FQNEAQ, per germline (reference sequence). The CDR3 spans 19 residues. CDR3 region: CASSFDGTSGSFTYNEQFF. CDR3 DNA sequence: TGTGCCAGCAGCTTTGACGGGACTAGCGGGAGTTTCACCTACAATGAGCAGTTCTTC. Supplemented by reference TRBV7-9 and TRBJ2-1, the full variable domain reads DTGVSQNPRHKITKRGQNVTFRCDPISEHNRLYWYRQTLGQGPEFLTYFQNEAQLEKSRLLSDRFSAERPKGSFSTLEIQRTEQGDSAMYLCASSFDGTSGSFTYNEQFFGPGTRLTVL.